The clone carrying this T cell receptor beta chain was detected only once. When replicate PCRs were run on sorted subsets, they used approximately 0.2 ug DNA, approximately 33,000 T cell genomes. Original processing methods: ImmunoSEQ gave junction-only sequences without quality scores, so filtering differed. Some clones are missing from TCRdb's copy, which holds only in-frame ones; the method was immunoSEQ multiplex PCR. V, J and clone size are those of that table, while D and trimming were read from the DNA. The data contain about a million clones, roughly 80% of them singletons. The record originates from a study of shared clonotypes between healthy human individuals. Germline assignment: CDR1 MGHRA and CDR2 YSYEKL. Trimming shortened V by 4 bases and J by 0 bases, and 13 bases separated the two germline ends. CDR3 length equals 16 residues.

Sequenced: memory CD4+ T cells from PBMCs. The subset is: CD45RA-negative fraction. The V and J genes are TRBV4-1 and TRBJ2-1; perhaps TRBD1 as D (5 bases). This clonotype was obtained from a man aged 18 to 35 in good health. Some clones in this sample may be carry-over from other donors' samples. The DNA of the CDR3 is TGCGCCAGCAGCCCGACAGAAACCATCTCCTACAATGAGCAGTTCTTC. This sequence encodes CASSPTETISYNEQFF.